Presented here are 20 T cell receptor beta chains from one specimen sequenced in a study of blood T cells in healthy people across ages. A sample-barcoded 5' primer and a J-beta primer mix were used in a second PCR of roughly 6 to 11 cycles. TCRdb re-analysed the 5' RACE reads in MiXCR, keeping a single row per CDR3 protein. The table lists hundreds of thousands of distinct CDR3 sequences, 56% of them singletons. Input material: blood. These TCRs come from a man between 40 and 49 years old in good health.

In its sample, this clonotype was seen many times. The genes are TRBV3-1 and TRBJ2-7, with D perhaps assigned TRBD1 or TRBD2 (5 bases each). The germline V and J ends were trimmed by 1 base and 4 bases, with 5 bases remaining between them. CDR3 size: 12 residues. Germline lookup yields CDR1 LGHDT and CDR2 YNNKEL (reference sequence). CDR3 bases: TGTGCCAGCAGCCAAGGGGGGTACGAGCAGTACTTC. Translating gives CASSQGGYEQYF.

The count of this clonotype is one. The chain uses TRBV6-2 or TRBV6-3 and TRBJ2-2; no firm D call. V lost 6 bases and J 6 bases, leaving 5 bases between the germline ends. CDR1 and CDR2 (germline): MNHEY, SVGEGT. The CDR3 has 11 amino acids. The CDR3 coding sequence is TGTGCCAGCAGCGCACCCGGGGAGCTGTTTTTT. Protein sequence: CASSAPGELFF.

The chain couples TRBV6-2 or TRBV6-3 to TRBJ1-4; 8 nucleotides line up with TRBD1. Germline lookup yields CDR1 MNHEY and CDR2 SVGEGT. The CDR3 extends over 14 amino acids. The J segment lost 7 bases and the V segment lost 5 bases, leaving 6 bases of the junction unmatched. The CDR3 sequence is CASSPGQAFEKLFF. The CDR3 region has the DNA TGTGCCAGCAGTCCGGGACAGGCCTTTGAAAAACTGTTTTTT.

This chain connects TRBV4-1 to TRBJ2-1, with D hard to call. Germline CDR1 reads MGHRA; CDR2 reads YSYEKL. The CDR3 consists of 14 residues. V was cut by 1 base and J by 7 bases, with 11 bases left in between. DNA for the CDR3: TGCGCCAGCAGCCAAGTGAACCAGGCAAATGAGCAGTTCTTC. Translated, it gives CASSQVNQANEQFF.

This clonotype appeared a few times. The junction departs from the called germline gene at one end, perhaps through a read error. The rearrangement links TRBV5-1 to TRBJ1-2, with TRBD1 matching over 7 bases. Germline CDR1 reads SGHRS; CDR2 reads YFSETQ. The CDR3 consists of 12 residues. CDR3: CASSPDRDGYTF. CDR3 nucleotides: TGTGCCAGCAGCCCTGACAGGGACGGCTACACCTTC.

V usage is TRBV20-1 and J usage is TRBJ2-7; D is unresolved. Germline-derived CDR1 and CDR2 are DFQATT and SNEGSKA (reference sequence). Trimming stripped 3 bases from V and 0 bases from J, with 9 bases between. This CDR3 spans 13 amino acids. Here the CDR3 reads CSASRQSSYEQYF. In DNA form, the CDR3 reads TGCAGTGCTAGTCGGCAAAGCTCCTACGAGCAGTACTTC.

This clonotype has only one observation. CDR3 sequence (DNA): TGTGCCAGCAGCCGACCGGGACAAATGAAAGAGACCCAGTACTTC. It encodes CASSRPGQMKETQYF. The J gene is TRBJ2-7, the V gene TRBV11-3, with TRBD1 as a possible D gene (6 bases). The DNA end favors TRBJ2-5, so the J call may be wrong. From germline, CDR1 is SGHNT and CDR2 YENEEA. This CDR3 region has 15 residues.

The rearrangement links TRBV9 to TRBJ2-6; D is possibly TRBD1 or TRBD2 (5 bases each). Germline CDR1 is SGDLS and CDR2 is YYNGEE. The CDR3 is 19 residues long. V lost 1 base, J lost 2 bases, and 19 bases lay in between. The CDR3, as DNA: TGTGCCAGCAGCGTATTCCCAACCGGGACCCAAACTGGGGCCAACGTCCTGACTTTC. It translates to CASSVFPTGTQTGANVLTF.

This clonotype was seen more than once but under ten times. The chain uses TRBV9 and TRBJ2-7; D is undetermined. The germline V and J ends were trimmed by 0 bases and 2 bases, with 15 bases remaining between them. Germline CDR1 and CDR2: SGDLS and YYNGEE. The CDR3 is 16 amino acids. CDR3 sequence (DNA): TGTGCCAGCAGCGTAGTCGATGATGGCAATACCTACGAGCAGTACTTC. This codes for CASSVVDDGNTYEQYF.

The chain couples TRBV6-6 to TRBJ2-7; D not certain. Germline CDR1 is MNHNY and CDR2 is SVGAGI (reference sequence). The CDR3 runs to 14 residues. V was clipped by 3 bases and J by 2 bases, with 11 bases between them. CDR3 DNA sequence: TGTGCCAGCAGTTATAGAGTCACCGCCTACGAGCAGTACTTC. Translation: CASSYRVTAYEQYF.

The genes are TRBV5-5 and TRBJ2-6; 7 nucleotides align to TRBD2. The CDR3 covers 15 residues. V lost 4 bases and J lost 4; bases outside the gene matches: 5. Germline CDR1 reads SGHKS; CDR2 reads YYEKEE (reference sequence). Here the CDR3 reads CASSRSGYGANVLTF. The CDR3 bases are TGTGCCAGCAGCCGTAGCGGGTACGGGGCCAACGTCCTGACTTTC.

The CDR3 nucleotides are TGTGCCACCAGTGACCGGGACAGGGGCACCGGGGAGCTGTTTTTT. Translating it yields CATSDRDRGTGELFF. V is TRBV24-1 and J is TRBJ2-2; 10 bases line up with TRBD1. Germline trimming cut 4 bases from V and 4 bases from J; bases unmatched to any gene: 2. Germline V CDR1 and CDR2: KGHDR, SFDVKD. This CDR3 has 15 residues.

The chain combines TRBV7-9 with TRBJ2-5; D possibly corresponds to TRBD1 (6 bases). CDR1 and CDR2 from the germline V gene are SEHNR and FQNEAQ (reference sequence). The CDR3 contains 15 residues. V was trimmed by 5 bases and J by 4 bases, leaving 17 bases between them. The CDR3 DNA reads as TGTGCCAGCAGCCAAAACCCGGACAGTCTAGAGACCCAGTACTTC. Protein sequence: CASSQNPDSLETQYF.

As to this clonotype: Possible read error: a much larger clone is one base away. V and J are TRBV5-1 and TRBJ2-3, with D possibly matching TRBD2 (6 bases). Germline CDR1 SGHRS, CDR2 YFSETQ. The CDR3 length is 15 residues. Deletions cut 4 bases from V and 5 bases from J, with 17 bases between. CDR3 nucleotide sequence: TGCGCCAGCAGCCATCAGGGAGGCTCGGTAGATACGCAGTATTTT. Translation: CASSHQGGSVDTQYF.

The chain recombines TRBV29-1 with TRBJ1-2, with D hard to call. Germline values: CDR1 SQVTM, CDR2 ANQGSEA. Between the trimmed V and J ends, which lost 4 bases and 6 bases, there was a span of 9 bases. CDR3 length: 11 residues. The CDR3 DNA sequence: TGCAGCGTTGCGGCAGATCATGGCTACACCTTC. This gives the protein CSVAADHGYTF.

This sequence joins TRBV20-1 and TRBJ1-5, with a possible D match to TRBD1 (5 bases). With 3 bases removed from V and 4 bases from J, the gap between germline ends came to 16 bases. Germline V CDR1 and CDR2: DFQATT, SNEGSKA (reference sequence). CDR3 size: 15 residues. This chain's CDR3 is CSASPPQGWNQPQHF. The CDR3 DNA reads TGCAGTGCTAGTCCCCCTCAGGGATGGAATCAGCCCCAGCATTTT.

The chain recombines TRBV18 with TRBJ2-3; D gene ambiguous. The CDR3 sequence is 16 residues long. Looked up from germline, CDR1 is KGHSH and CDR2 is LQKENI. V was clipped by 6 bases and J by 5 bases, with 21 bases between them. The CDR3 region has the DNA TGTGCCAGCTCCCCAGGCGTCCCACCAGCCGGAGATACGCAGTATTTT. It codes for CASSPGVPPAGDTQYF.

This clonotype was recorded once. The chain uses TRBV5-1 and TRBJ2-1, with 7 positions matching TRBD2. The germline gives CDR1 SGHRS, CDR2 YFSETQ. V shed 5 bases, J shed 4 bases, and the junction held 9 bases outside the gene matches. The CDR3 runs 15 residues. In DNA, the CDR3 is TGCGCCAGCAGTCAGTCGGGGAGGGCGTACAATGAGCAGTTCTTC. It codes for CASSQSGRAYNEQFF. The entire variable domain, with the rest obtained from reference TRBV5-1 and TRBJ2-1, is as follows: KAGVTQTPRYLIKTRGQQVTLSCSPISGHRSVSWYQQTPGQGLQFLFEYFSETQRNKGNFPGRFSGRQFSNSRSEMNVSTLELGDSALYLCASSQSGRAYNEQFFGPGTRLTVL.

The rearrangement joins TRBV11-2 to TRBJ1-2, with TRBD1 matching over 7 bases. CDR1 SGHAT and CDR2 FQNNGV come from the germline V gene. The junction had 8 bases not matched to a gene; V was cut back by 5 bases and J by 8 bases. The CDR3 is made up of 13 amino acids. The CDR3 is CASSIRQGLGYTF. The CDR3 coding sequence is TGTGCCAGCAGCATCCGACAGGGTCTCGGCTACACCTTC.

The chain employs TRBV9 and TRBJ2-7, with TRBD1 matching over 11 bases. This CDR3 comprises 19 residues. With 3 bases clipped from V and 3 bases from J, the junction kept 17 bases outside the gene matches. Per germline, CDR1 SGDLS and CDR2 YYNGEE. CDR3 loop: CASSAPRDRGLGNYYEQYF. The CDR3 nucleotides read TGTGCCAGCAGCGCGCCCCGGGACAGGGGGTTAGGAAACTACTACGAGCAGTACTTC.